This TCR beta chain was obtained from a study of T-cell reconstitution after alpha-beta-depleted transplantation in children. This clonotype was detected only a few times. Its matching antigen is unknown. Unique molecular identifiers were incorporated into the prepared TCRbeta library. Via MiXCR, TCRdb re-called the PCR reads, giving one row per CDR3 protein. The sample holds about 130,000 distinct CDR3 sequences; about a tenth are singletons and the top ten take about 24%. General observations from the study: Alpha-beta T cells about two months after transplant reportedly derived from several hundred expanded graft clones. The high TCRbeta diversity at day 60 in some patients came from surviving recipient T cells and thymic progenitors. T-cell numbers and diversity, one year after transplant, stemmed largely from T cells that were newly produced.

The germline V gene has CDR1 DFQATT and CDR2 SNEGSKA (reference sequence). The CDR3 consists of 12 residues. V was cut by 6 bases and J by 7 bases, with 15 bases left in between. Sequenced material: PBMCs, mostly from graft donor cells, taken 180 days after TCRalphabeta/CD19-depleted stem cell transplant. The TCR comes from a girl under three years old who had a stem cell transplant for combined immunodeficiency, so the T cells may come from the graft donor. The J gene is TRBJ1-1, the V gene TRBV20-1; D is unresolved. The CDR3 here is CSAAMGFSEAFF. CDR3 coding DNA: TGCAGTGCCGCCATGGGATTCAGTGAAGCTTTCTTT.